Each of the 18 T cell receptor beta chains below was sequenced from the same sample in a study of cytomegalovirus exposure and HLA in healthy donors. Amplification used 60 Vbeta primers and 13 Jbeta primers. TCRdb's table, derived via immunoSEQ multiplex PCR, lists solely in-frame clones and lacks some. The sample lists about 160,000 clones, around 80% occurring once. Sequencing was carried out using PBMCs. The receptors here all came from a man aged 35 to 55 in good health and CMV-seronegative.

V usage is TRBV19 and J usage is TRBJ2-2; D might be TRBD1 (6 bases). Germline V CDR1 and CDR2: LNHDA, SQIVND (reference sequence). CDR3 length: 14 amino acids. V was clipped by 4 bases and J by 4 bases, with 10 bases between them. The CDR3 spells CASSTQGSTGELFF. For the CDR3, the DNA is TGTGCCAGTAGTACCCAGGGGTCCACCGGGGAGCTGTTTTTT.

With regard to this clone: A junction end diverges from the germline sequence, so it may reflect a read error. The chain has TRBV29-1 and TRBJ2-1; 11 bases are shared with TRBD1. The germline gives CDR1 SQVTM, CDR2 ANQGSEA. The CDR3 totals 15 residues. The CDR3 DNA reads as TGCAGCGTCGAAGGGACAGGGGGAGCCTACAATGAGCAGTTCTTC. It translates to CSVEGTGGAYNEQFF.

The rearrangement links TRBV28 to TRBJ2-7; 7 nucleotides align to TRBD1. V trimming: 3 bases; J trimming: 1 base; junction bases outside the gene matches: 6. This CDR3 has 15 residues. The germline CDR1 and CDR2 sequences are MDHEN and SYDVKM. Here the CDR3 reads CASSFTDRLSYEQYF. In DNA, the CDR3 is TGTGCCAGCAGTTTCACGGACAGGTTGTCCTACGAGCAGTACTTC.

A word on this clone: A junction end diverges from the germline sequence, so it may reflect a read error. This chain uses TRBV7-9 with TRBJ1-3; no firm D call. CDR1 SEHNR and CDR2 FQNEAQ come from the germline V gene (reference sequence). CDR3 size: 14 residues. CDR3: CSSSFGEAGNTIYF. Here the CDR3 DNA reads TGTTCCAGCAGCTTCGGGGAAGCCGGAAACACCATATATTTT.

V and J are TRBV2 and TRBJ1-1; 8 bases agree with TRBD1. CDR1 is SNHLY and CDR2 is FYNNEI in the germline V gene. Trimming removed 4 bases from V and 0 bases from J; junction bases left unmatched: 4. The CDR3 covers 15 residues. CDR3 nucleotides: TGTGCCAGCAGTGGGACAGGGAGACTGAACACTGAAGCTTTCTTT. Its protein product is CASSGTGRLNTEAFF.

This clone was observed a handful of times. The gene calls are TRBV7-9 and TRBJ2-1; 7 positions match TRBD1. CDR1 and CDR2 (germline): SEHNR, FQNEAQ (reference sequence). Losses at the gene ends were 5 bases for V and 3 bases for J; bases not matched to a gene: 13. This CDR3 contains 17 residues. CDR3 nucleotides: TGTGCCAGCAGCAAGGCCTTAGGGGGCCGGGACTACAATGAGCAGTTCTTC. Protein product: CASSKALGGRDYNEQFF.

This chain links TRBV5-6 with TRBJ2-7; D gene ambiguous. V was trimmed by 1 base and J by 0 bases, leaving 8 bases between them. The germline CDR1 and CDR2 sequences are SGHDT and YYEEEE. CDR3 size: 14 residues. CDR3 residues: CASSLMASSYEQYF. The CDR3 nucleotides are TGTGCCAGCAGCTTGATGGCTAGCTCCTACGAGCAGTACTTC.

The chain has TRBV10-2 and TRBJ2-1; 12 nucleotides agree with TRBD2. The CDR3 covers 15 residues. After removal of 7 bases from V and 5 bases from J, the junction contained 6 bases not matched to a gene. The V gene's germline CDR1 is WSHSY and CDR2 SAAADI. CDR3 sequence reads: CASTPSGRANNEQFF. CDR3 coding DNA: TGCGCCAGCACCCCTAGCGGGAGGGCTAACAATGAGCAGTTCTTC.

The rearrangement links TRBV30 to TRBJ2-2; TRBD1 is a possible D gene (6 bases). This CDR3 contains 12 residues. Trimming took 5 bases from V and 4 from J, leaving 8 bases between them. Germline CDR1 and CDR2: GTSNPN and SVGIG (reference sequence). CDR3 nucleotide sequence: TGTGCCTGGCTACAGGGCACCGGGGAGCTGTTTTTT. Translated, it gives CAWLQGTGELFF.

V gene TRBV10-2 combines with J gene TRBJ2-3; TRBD2 aligns across 8 bases. Germline CDR1 and CDR2: WSHSY and SAAADI. The ends lost 0 bases at V and 4 bases at J; junction bases unmatched: 6. The CDR3 extends over 16 amino acids. The CDR3 DNA sequence: TGCGCCAGCAGTGAGTCCGGGACTAGGGTCTCAGATACGCAGTATTTT. It yields the protein CASSESGTRVSDTQYF.

The V and J genes are TRBV28 and TRBJ1-5, with 8 bases fitting TRBD1. The CDR3 spans 13 residues. Unmatched junction bases numbered 7, after V lost 8 bases and J lost 7 bases. Per germline, CDR1 MDHEN and CDR2 SYDVKM. This CDR3 is CASATGGRQPQHF. The CDR3 region has the DNA TGTGCCAGCGCTACAGGGGGTAGACAGCCCCAGCATTTT.

This clone was observed a few times. V usage is TRBV6-1 and J usage is TRBJ2-3, with TRBD2 identical over 13 bases. The V segment lost 5 bases and the J segment 3 bases; nucleotides outside the gene matches: 2. Germline lookup yields CDR1 MNHNS and CDR2 SASEGT. The CDR3 covers 15 residues. CDR3 in DNA: TGTGCCAGCAGTCTGACTAGCGGGGGGACAGATACGCAGTATTTT. It codes for CASSLTSGGTDTQYF.

The chain carries TRBV28 and TRBJ1-5; the D gene is possibly TRBD1 (5 bases). The CDR3 totals 15 residues. V was cut by 3 bases and J by 1 base, with 10 bases left in between. Germline CDR1 is MDHEN and CDR2 is SYDVKM. Here the CDR3 reads CASSLEGESNQPQHF. As DNA, the CDR3 is TGTGCCAGCAGTTTGGAAGGGGAAAGCAATCAGCCCCAGCATTTT.

The V call is TRBV10-1, the J call TRBJ2-7, with 7 bases matching TRBD1. CDR3 length: 17 residues. After removal of 4 bases from V and 3 bases from J, the junction contained 15 bases not matched to a gene. CDR1 WNHNN and CDR2 SYGVQD come from the germline V gene (reference sequence). The DNA for the CDR3 is TGCGCCAGCAGTGCGTATCACGCCACAGGGGCCCACTACGAGCAGTACTTC. Protein: CASSAYHATGAHYEQYF.

In its sample, this clone was seen a few times. V is TRBV5-1 and J is TRBJ2-1, with a weak D call TRBD1 (6 bases). In germline, CDR1 is SGHRS, CDR2 YFSETQ. V dropped 6 bases and J dropped 0 bases, with 13 bases sitting between them. The CDR3 length is 15 residues. The DNA of the CDR3 is TGCGCCAGCACCCGAGGACAGAGCTCCTACAATGAGCAGTTCTTC. As protein: CASTRGQSSYNEQFF.

V usage is TRBV28 and J usage is TRBJ2-3; D is undetermined. The CDR3 covers 14 residues. Germline assignment: CDR1 MDHEN and CDR2 SYDVKM. The V end was cut by 7 bases, the J end by 2 bases, with 13 bases between. The chain's CDR3 is CASNLGRNTDTQYF. Here the CDR3 DNA reads TGTGCCAGCAATCTAGGCCGTAACACAGATACGCAGTATTTT.

The CDR3 bases are TGTGCCAGCGCCTACAGGGGCAATCAGCCCCAGCATTTT. Translation gives CASAYRGNQPQHF. The chain uses TRBV5-6 and TRBJ1-5; D is perhaps TRBD1 (6 bases). Deletions cut 7 bases from V and 2 bases from J, with 10 bases between. The germline V gene has CDR1 SGHDT and CDR2 YYEEEE. This CDR3 spans 13 amino acids.

This clone was seen only a few times. The V gene is TRBV9, the J gene TRBJ2-1, with 7 bases matching TRBD1. Trimming at V came to 3 bases and at J to 5 bases, leaving 8 bases not matched to a gene. Germline V gives CDR1 SGDLS, CDR2 YYNGEE. CDR3 length equals 15 residues. This chain's CDR3 is CASSERGLGHNEQFF. The CDR3 region has the DNA TGTGCCAGCAGCGAGAGGGGGCTAGGGCACAATGAGCAGTTCTTC.